This T cell receptor (beta chain) emerged from a study of T cell repertoires in cytomegalovirus infection. For the study at large: Indicated by public TCR beta signatures were CMV infection and matching HLA type. Broader study findings: The ex vivo response was dominated by HLA-C-restricted CMV-specific TCR beta clonotypes. Accumulated public TCR beta family frequency recognized individuals carrying CMV together with the relevant HLA.

The CDR3 is 13 residues long. Looked up from germline, CDR1 is MNHEY and CDR2 is SMNVEV (reference sequence). TCRdb ran MiXCR on the reads and lists one entry per CDR3 protein. The profile covers about 490,000 distinct CDR3 sequences, with roughly 12% appearing a single time and 10% to 13% taken by the ten largest. Notes on this clonotype: Its antigen remains unidentified. Its ends do not fully match the called genes, so a read error is possible.

Material: PBMCs. The genes are TRBV27 and TRBJ2-7; TRBD1 matches 8 bases. The sequence came from a human donor in good health (CMV status not recorded). Some clones in this sample may be carry-over from other donors' samples. The CDR3 here is CDSSLITGGEQYF. The CDR3 nucleotides read TGTGACAGCAGTTTAATTACAGGGGGCGAGCAGTACTTC.